Detailed here is one TCR beta chain. The antigen remains unidentified. Per germline, CDR1 SEHNR and CDR2 FQNEAQ (reference sequence). This CDR3 has 14 residues. V shed 3 bases and J shed 3 bases, with 11 bases lying between them. The sample originates from a study of cytomegalovirus exposure and HLA in healthy donors. Regarding the study as a whole: The likely origin of a cluster of highly shared sequence variants was a sequencing artifact. Presence/absence analysis assumed near-uniform sequencing depth across donors.

In the PCR, 60 Vbeta and 13 Jbeta primers were used. The data were produced by immunoSEQ multiplex PCR, yet TCRdb's version contains in-frame clones alone and is incomplete. The sample carries some 130,000 clones, about 66% recorded once. This TCR came from a man under 40 in good health and CMV-seropositive. Sequencing was done on a sample of PBMCs. The chain carries TRBV7-9 and TRBJ1-1, with D uncertain. The CDR3, as DNA: TGTGCCAGCAGCTTTTATCGGTCGGACACTGAAGCTTTCTTT. It encodes CASSFYRSDTEAFF.